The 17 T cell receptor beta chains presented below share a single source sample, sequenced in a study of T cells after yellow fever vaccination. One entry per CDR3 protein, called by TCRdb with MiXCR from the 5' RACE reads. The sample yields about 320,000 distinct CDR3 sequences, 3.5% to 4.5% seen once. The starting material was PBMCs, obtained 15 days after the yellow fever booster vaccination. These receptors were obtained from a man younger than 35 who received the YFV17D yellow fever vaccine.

The CDR3 here is CSASGSLNTEAFF. The CDR3 region has the DNA TGCAGTGCTAGTGGCAGCCTGAACACTGAAGCTTTCTTT. The V and J genes are TRBV20-1 and TRBJ1-1; D not resolved. Trimming removed 3 bases from V and 0 bases from J, with 8 bases in between. The CDR3 totals 13 residues. Germline V gene data show CDR1 as DFQATT and CDR2 as SNEGSKA (reference sequence).

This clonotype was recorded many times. The CDR3 region has the DNA TGCAGTGCTAAACAAGAGACCCAGTACTTC. Amino acid sequence: CSAKQETQYF. The rearrangement links TRBV20-1 to TRBJ2-5; no clear D. This CDR3 contains 10 residues. Germline assignment: CDR1 DFQATT and CDR2 SNEGSKA (reference sequence). V was cut by 4 bases and J by 2 bases, with 2 bases left in between.

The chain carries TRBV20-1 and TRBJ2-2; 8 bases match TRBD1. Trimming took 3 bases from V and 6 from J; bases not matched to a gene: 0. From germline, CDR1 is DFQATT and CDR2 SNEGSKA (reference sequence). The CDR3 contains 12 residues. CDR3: CSARTGAGELFF. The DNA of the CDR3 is TGCAGTGCTAGGACAGGGGCCGGGGAGCTGTTTTTT.

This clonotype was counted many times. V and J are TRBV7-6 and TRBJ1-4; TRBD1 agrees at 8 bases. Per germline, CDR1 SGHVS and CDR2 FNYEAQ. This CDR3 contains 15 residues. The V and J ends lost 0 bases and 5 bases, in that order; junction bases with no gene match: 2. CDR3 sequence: CASSLATGANEKLFF. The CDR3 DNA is TGTGCCAGCAGCTTAGCGACAGGGGCGAATGAAAAACTGTTTTTT.

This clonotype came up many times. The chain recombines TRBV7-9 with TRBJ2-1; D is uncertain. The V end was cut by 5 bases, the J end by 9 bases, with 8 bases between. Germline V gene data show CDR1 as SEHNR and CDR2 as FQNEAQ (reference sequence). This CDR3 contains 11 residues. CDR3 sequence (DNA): TGTGCCAGCAGCCCCGTAGGTGAGCAGTTCTTC. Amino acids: CASSPVGEQFF.

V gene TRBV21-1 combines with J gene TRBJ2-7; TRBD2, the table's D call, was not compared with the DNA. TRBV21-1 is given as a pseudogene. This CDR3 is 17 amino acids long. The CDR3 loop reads CASSPDRRGWVTYEQYF. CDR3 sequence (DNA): TGTGCCAGCAGCCCCGATAGGAGGGGCTGGGTAACCTACGAGCAGTACTTC.

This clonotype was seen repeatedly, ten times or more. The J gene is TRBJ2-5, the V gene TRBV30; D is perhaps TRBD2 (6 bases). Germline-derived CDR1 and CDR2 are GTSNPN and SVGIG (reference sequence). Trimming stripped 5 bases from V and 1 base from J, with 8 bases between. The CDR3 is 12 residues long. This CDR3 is CAWREPQETQYF. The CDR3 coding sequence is TGTGCCTGGCGGGAGCCCCAAGAGACCCAGTACTTC.

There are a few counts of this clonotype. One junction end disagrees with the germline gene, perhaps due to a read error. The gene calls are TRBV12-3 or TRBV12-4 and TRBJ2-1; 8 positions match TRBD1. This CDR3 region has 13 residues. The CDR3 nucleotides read TGTGCCAGCAGTACTTCTTTGGGGACAGGCGTCCTGTTC. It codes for CASSTSLGTGVLF.

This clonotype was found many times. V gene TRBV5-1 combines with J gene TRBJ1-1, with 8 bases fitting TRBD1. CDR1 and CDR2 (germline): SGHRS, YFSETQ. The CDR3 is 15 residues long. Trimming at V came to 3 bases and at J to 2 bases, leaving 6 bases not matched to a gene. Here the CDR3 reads CASSSTGTGNTEAFF. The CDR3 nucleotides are TGCGCCAGCAGCTCGACCGGGACAGGAAACACTGAAGCTTTCTTT.

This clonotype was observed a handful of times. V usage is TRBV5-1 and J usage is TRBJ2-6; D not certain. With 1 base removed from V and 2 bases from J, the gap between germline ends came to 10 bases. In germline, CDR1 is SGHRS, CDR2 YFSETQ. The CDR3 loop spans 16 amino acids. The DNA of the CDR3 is TGCGCCAGCAGCTTGACACTTTTGGCTGGGGCCAACGTCCTGACTTTC. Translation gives CASSLTLLAGANVLTF.

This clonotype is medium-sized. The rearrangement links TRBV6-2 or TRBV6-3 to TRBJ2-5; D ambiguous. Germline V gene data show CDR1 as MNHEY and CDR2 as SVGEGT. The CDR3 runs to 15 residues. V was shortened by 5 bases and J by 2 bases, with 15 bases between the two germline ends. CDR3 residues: CASSAGTSDQETQYF. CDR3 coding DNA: TGTGCCAGCAGTGCCGGCACCAGTGATCAAGAGACCCAGTACTTC.

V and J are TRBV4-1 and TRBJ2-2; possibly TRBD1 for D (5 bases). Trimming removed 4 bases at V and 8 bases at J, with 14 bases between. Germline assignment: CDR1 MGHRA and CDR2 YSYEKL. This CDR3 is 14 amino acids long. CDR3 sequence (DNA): TGCGCCAGCAGCCGTGGAGCAAGGACAGGGGAGCTGTTTTTT. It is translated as CASSRGARTGELFF.

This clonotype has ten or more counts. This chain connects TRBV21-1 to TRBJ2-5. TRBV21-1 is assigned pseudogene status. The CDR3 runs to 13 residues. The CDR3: CASSTRYVETQYF. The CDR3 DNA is TGTGCCAGCAGCACCCGATATGTAGAGACCCAGTACTTC.

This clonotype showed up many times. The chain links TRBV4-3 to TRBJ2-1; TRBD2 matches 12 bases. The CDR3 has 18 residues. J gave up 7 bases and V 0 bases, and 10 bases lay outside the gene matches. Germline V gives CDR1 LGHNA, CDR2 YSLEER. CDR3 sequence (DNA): TGCGCCAGCAGCCAAGAAGCGCTAGCGGGGGGGCGAAAGAATGAGCAGTTCTTC. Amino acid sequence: CASSQEALAGGRKNEQFF.

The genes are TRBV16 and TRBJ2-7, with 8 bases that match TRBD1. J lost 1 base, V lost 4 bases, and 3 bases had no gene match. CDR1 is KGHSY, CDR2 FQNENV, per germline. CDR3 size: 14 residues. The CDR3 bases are TGTGCCAGCAGCCGGACAGGGAAATCCTACGAGCAGTACGTC. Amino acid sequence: CASSRTGKSYEQYV.

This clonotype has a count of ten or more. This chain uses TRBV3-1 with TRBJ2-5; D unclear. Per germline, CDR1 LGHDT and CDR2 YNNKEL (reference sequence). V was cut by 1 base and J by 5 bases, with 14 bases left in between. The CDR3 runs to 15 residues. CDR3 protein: CASSQGEVAVETQYF. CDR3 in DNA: TGTGCCAGCAGCCAAGGAGAGGTAGCCGTCGAGACCCAGTACTTC.

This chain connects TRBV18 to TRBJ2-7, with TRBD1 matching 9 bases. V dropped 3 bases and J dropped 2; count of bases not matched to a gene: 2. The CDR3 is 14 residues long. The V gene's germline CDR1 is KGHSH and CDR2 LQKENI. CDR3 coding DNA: TGTGCCAGCTCACCCGGGACAGGGCCCTACGAGCAGTACGTC. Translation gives CASSPGTGPYEQYV.